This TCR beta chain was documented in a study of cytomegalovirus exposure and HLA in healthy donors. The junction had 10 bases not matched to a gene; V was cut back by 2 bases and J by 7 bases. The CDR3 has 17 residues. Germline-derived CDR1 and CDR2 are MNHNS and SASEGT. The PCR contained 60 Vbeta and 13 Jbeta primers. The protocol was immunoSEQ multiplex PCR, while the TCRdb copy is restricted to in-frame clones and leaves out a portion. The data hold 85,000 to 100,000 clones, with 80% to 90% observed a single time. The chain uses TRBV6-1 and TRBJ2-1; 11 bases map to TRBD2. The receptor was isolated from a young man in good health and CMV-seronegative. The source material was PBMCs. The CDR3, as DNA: TGTGCCAGCAGTGAACCGTCGCCTAGCGGGAGGAGGAATGAGCAGTTCTTC. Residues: CASSEPSPSGRRNEQFF.